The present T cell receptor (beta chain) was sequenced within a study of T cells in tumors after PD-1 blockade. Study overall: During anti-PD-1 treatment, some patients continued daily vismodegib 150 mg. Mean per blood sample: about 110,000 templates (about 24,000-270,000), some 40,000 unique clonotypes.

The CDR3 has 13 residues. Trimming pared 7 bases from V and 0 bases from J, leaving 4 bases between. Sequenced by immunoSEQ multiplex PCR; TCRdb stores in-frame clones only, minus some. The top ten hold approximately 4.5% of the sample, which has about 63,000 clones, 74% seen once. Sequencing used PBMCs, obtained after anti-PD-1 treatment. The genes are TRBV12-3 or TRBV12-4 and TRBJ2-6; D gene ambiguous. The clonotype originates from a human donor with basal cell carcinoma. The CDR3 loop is CASKRSGANVLTF. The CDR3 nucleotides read TGTGCCAGCAAGCGCTCTGGGGCCAACGTCCTGACTTTC.